A selection of T cell receptor beta chains follows, all from one sample in a study of Ad26.COV2.S vaccination and SARS-CoV-2 variants. Sequencing was performed with immunoSEQ multiplex PCR; in TCRdb, only in-frame clones are kept and a portion is missing. Here the sample spans approximately 140,000 clones, approximately 90% being singletons. The sequencing used peripheral blood, collected after recovery from COVID-19. These receptors were obtained from a human donor who had recovered from COVID-19. Both conserved end residues are part of each CDR3. A D gene is named only where the DNA matches it firmly. The size field is filled for only some rows; it gives once, few, many or a size class.

v_call	d_call	j_call	clone_size	cdr3_nt	cdr3_aa
TRBV6-1	TRBD1	TRBJ1-1	once	TGTGCCAGCAGTGATCCTCACTCCGGGACAGGGTCGGGTGCTTTCTTT	CASSDPHSGTGSGAFF
TRBV5-4	.	TRBJ1-2	.	TGTGCCAGCAGCTTGGGGTATGGCTACACCTTC	CASSLGYGYTF
TRBV19	.	TRBJ2-2	.	TGTGCCAGTAGTCCGAGGACAGCCACCGGGGAGCTGTTTTTT	CASSPRTATGELFF
TRBV6-2/TRBV6-3	.	TRBJ2-7	.	TGTGCCAGCAGCTCTGAAGTGGGCTACGAGCAGTACTTC	CASSSEVGYEQYF
TRBV19	.	TRBJ1-1	.	TGTGCCAGTAGCCAGGCAGGGGCGGGTACTGAAGCTTTCTTT	CASSQAGAGTEAFF
TRBV18	.	TRBJ1-3	.	TGTGCCAGCTCCCCGCCCGGAGCCTCTGGAAACACCATATATTTT	CASSPPGASGNTIYF
TRBV28	TRBD1	TRBJ2-2	.	TGTGCCAGCAGACTAAACACCGGGACAGGGAGCACCGGGGAGCTGTTTTTT	CASRLNTGTGSTGELFF
TRBV6-5	TRBD1	TRBJ2-1	.	TGTGCCAGCAGTTACTCACAGGGGCAGAATGAGCAGTTCTTC	CASSYSQGQNEQFF
TRBV5-4	.	TRBJ1-2	.	TGTGCCAGCAGCCATGGGACCGCCATCTATGGCTACACCTTC	CASSHGTAIYGYTF
TRBV28	.	TRBJ2-7	.	TGTGCCAGCAGTTTCAGGAAAACCTACGAGCAGTACTTC	CASSFRKTYEQYF
TRBV24-1	.	TRBJ1-2	.	TGTGCCACCAGTGACGCAGGGAGCTATGGCTACACCTTC	CATSDAGSYGYTF
TRBV28	.	TRBJ1-1	once	TGTGCCAGCAGATCTATGAGGGGTTACACTGAAGCTTTCTTT	CASRSMRGYTEAFF
TRBV20-1	.	TRBJ1-4	.	TGCAGTGCTAGTCATCTTGCAACTAATGAAAAACTGTTTTTT	CSASHLATNEKLFF
TRBV10-2	TRBD1	TRBJ2-7	.	TGCGCCAGCAGTCTGAAGGGGGCCCCCTACGAGCAGTACTTC	CASSLKGAPYEQYF
TRBV6-6	.	TRBJ2-7	.	TGTGCCAGCAGTTACGCTTGGGGGCCCTACGAGCAGTACTTC	CASSYAWGPYEQYF
TRBV30	.	TRBJ2-4	.	TGTGCCTGGAGTTGGGGTGCACAGAGAGCCAAAAACATTCAGTACTTC	CAWSWGAQRAKNIQYF
TRBV7-9	.	TRBJ1-2	few	TGTGCCAGCAGCTTAGGACGGGACACCTACTATGGCTACACCTTC	CASSLGRDTYYGYTF
TRBV5-5	.	TRBJ2-3	.	TGTGCCAGCAGCCCTAACCCAAGGGGAAACACAGATACGCAGTATTTT	CASSPNPRGNTDTQYF